The clone carrying this T cell receptor (beta chain) was seen a few times. Its matching antigen is unknown. The entry originates in a study of CD8 T cells in ankylosing spondylitis. Study-wide results and caveats: Ankylosing spondylitis blood seemed to carry a telltale TCR beta motif made of several highly homologous variants. Researchers reportedly found disease-linked clones significantly enriched in matched ankylosing spondylitis synovial fluid.

The ends were cut back, 2 bases at V and 7 bases at J, with 9 bases in the middle. Germline V gene sequence: CDR1 SGHRS, CDR2 YFSETQ. The CDR3 contains 13 residues. Researchers built TCR beta libraries using quantitative 5'-RACE with molecular barcodes. TCRdb re-derived calls from the 5' RACE reads in MiXCR, one entry per CDR3 protein. The sample lists 300,000 to 400,000 distinct CDR3 sequences; about a fifth were seen once. Sequenced: blood, either unsorted or a sorted T cell fraction (not recorded which). This chain uses TRBV5-1 with TRBJ2-2; D gene uncertain. The sequence derives from a male donor with ankylosing spondylitis. CDR3 amino acids: CASSFGVGGELFF. The CDR3 DNA sequence: TGCGCCAGCAGCTTTGGGGTCGGCGGGGAGCTGTTTTTT.